The source of this T cell receptor (beta chain) is a study of T cells in localized non-small cell lung cancer. The study, taken as a whole, reports: Tumor showed lower T cell clonality than uninvolved adjacent lung, where it was highest. Greater T cell density in blood accompanied longer overall survival.

Of note for this clone: The antigen remains undetermined.

TCRdb's table, derived via immunoSEQ multiplex PCR, lists solely in-frame clones and lacks some. The sample shows about 74,000 clones, 84% of them seen only once. The TCR comes from a female donor of 60 years or more with stage I lung adenocarcinoma. Sequences were derived from peripheral blood, sampled before any cancer treatment.

The CDR3 protein is CASSPATGFTYEQYF. CDR3 coding DNA: TGTGCCAGCTCACCAGCAACAGGGTTTACGTACGAGCAGTACTTC. The chain employs TRBV18 and TRBJ2-7, with D perhaps TRBD1 (6 bases). The CDR3 spans 15 residues. Trimming removed 2 bases at V and 4 bases at J, with 15 bases between. Germline V gives CDR1 KGHSH, CDR2 LQKENI.